The 19 T cell receptor beta chains below all came from one sample that was sequenced in a study of T cell responses to AZD1222 COVID-19 vaccine. Produced via immunoSEQ multiplex PCR; TCRdb's table is partial and in-frame only. The table lists 150,000 to 200,000 clones, 70% to 90% of them singletons, with approximately 4% in the top ten. The sequencing here drew on peripheral blood, taken 28 days after the second dose of the MenACWY control vaccine. The receptor set was obtained from an adult who received the MenACWY meningococcal vaccine as a control.

The J gene is TRBJ2-3, the V gene TRBV7-9; D call uncertain. CDR1 is SEHNR and CDR2 is FQNEAQ in the germline V gene (reference sequence). Trimming stripped 5 bases from V and 5 bases from J, with 11 bases between. The CDR3 is made up of 13 amino acids. CDR3 amino acids: CASSQETLDTQYF. CDR3 coding DNA: TGTGCCAGCAGCCAGGAGACTTTAGATACGCAGTATTTT.

This chain joins TRBV27 and TRBJ1-1; D is unresolved. The CDR3 has 13 residues. Germline lookup yields CDR1 MNHEY and CDR2 SMNVEV (reference sequence). The V end was cut by 5 bases, the J end by 1 base, with 8 bases between. CDR3 in amino acids: CASSPSWNTEAFF. The CDR3 bases are TGTGCCAGCAGTCCATCCTGGAACACTGAAGCTTTCTTT.

The gene calls are TRBV7-9 and TRBJ2-1; D unresolved. The CDR3 runs 16 residues. The ends were cut back, 1 base at V and 3 bases at J, with 13 bases in the middle. Germline loops: CDR1 SEHNR, CDR2 FQNEAQ (reference sequence). The CDR3 reads CASSLVRQIYYNEQFF. CDR3 nucleotide sequence: TGTGCCAGCAGCTTAGTACGCCAGATCTACTACAATGAGCAGTTCTTC.

The rearrangement uses TRBV7-3 and TRBJ2-7; a possible D gene is TRBD2 (5 bases). The CDR3 contains 13 residues. V was trimmed by 1 base and J by 5 bases, leaving 9 bases between them. Germline CDR1 is SGHTA and CDR2 is FQGTGA. The DNA for the CDR3 is TGTGCCAGCAGCTTAAGGGAGTGGGACGAGCAGTACTTC. It translates to CASSLREWDEQYF.

The chain has TRBV6-2 or TRBV6-3 and TRBJ2-7; 10 bases fit TRBD2. V was pared by 0 bases and J by 0 bases, with 8 bases of the junction left unmatched. The CDR3 runs 18 residues. Germline V gene data show CDR1 as MNHEY and CDR2 as SVGEGT. CDR3 loop: CASSYSAGLAVHSYEQYF. The CDR3 coding sequence is TGTGCCAGCAGTTACTCGGCCGGACTAGCGGTCCACTCCTACGAGCAGTACTTC.

The sample holds a few counts of this clone. The CDR3 is CASSLGQGSGYTF. CDR3 coding DNA: TGTGCCAGCAGTCTCGGACAGGGTAGTGGCTACACCTTC. The J gene is TRBJ1-2, the V gene TRBV6-2 or TRBV6-3; 8 bases are a match to TRBD1. There are 13 residues in the CDR3. Germline V CDR1 and CDR2: MNHEY, SVGEGT. Trimming cost V 5 bases and J 7 bases; bases outside gene matches: 6.

In this sample, this clone turned up once. The chain links TRBV14 to TRBJ1-5; D might be TRBD1 (5 bases). Between the trimmed V and J ends, which lost 3 bases and 0 bases, there was a span of 18 bases. CDR1 SGHDN and CDR2 FVKESK come from the germline V gene. The CDR3 extends over 18 amino acids. The CDR3 nucleotides read TGTGCCAGCAGCCAGAATAGACAGTCCCTAATTAGCAATCAGCCCCAGCATTTT. Its protein product is CASSQNRQSLISNQPQHF.

The rearrangement joins TRBV19 to TRBJ2-7; D might be TRBD1 (5 bases). V lost 3 bases, J lost 3 bases, and 12 bases lay in between. The CDR3 extends over 14 amino acids. Germline assignment: CDR1 LNHDA and CDR2 SQIVND (reference sequence). The CDR3 bases are TGTGCCAGTAGTATGGTGGCAGGGTTCTACGAGCAGTACTTC. As protein: CASSMVAGFYEQYF.

This clone appeared a single time. At one of its ends the junction is not consistent with the germline gene, which may arise from a read error. This chain uses TRBV2 with TRBJ1-2; D is uncertain. CDR1 and CDR2 (germline): SNHLY, FYNNEI. The CDR3 runs 12 residues. CDR3 in DNA: TGTGCCAGCAGTGAGGTCCTGGGCCCGGTAGGCTTC. Translating it yields CASSEVLGPVGF.

This clone was observed a single time. CDR3 sequence reads: CASTPGHQINQPQHF. The CDR3 DNA sequence: TGTGCCAGTACCCCGGGACATCAAATAAATCAGCCCCAGCATTTT. J is TRBJ1-5 and V is TRBV19, with a tentative D call TRBD1 (6 bases). This CDR3 region has 15 residues. The V end lost 7 bases, the J end lost 4 bases, and 17 bases lay between the germline ends. From germline, CDR1 is LNHDA and CDR2 SQIVND (reference sequence).

This chain connects TRBV5-5 to TRBJ1-5; 8 bases line up with TRBD1. Per the germline V gene, CDR1 is SGHKS and CDR2 is YYEKEE (reference sequence). The CDR3 extends over 14 amino acids. After removal of 4 bases from V and 5 bases from J, the junction contained 5 bases not matched to a gene. CDR3 loop: CASSAGTGDQPQHF. The CDR3 region has the DNA TGTGCCAGCAGCGCCGGGACAGGTGATCAGCCCCAGCATTTT. Variable domain in full (rest from reference TRBV5-5 and TRBJ1-5): DAGVTQSPTHLIKTRGQQVTLRCSPISGHKSVSWYQQVLGQGPQFIFQYYEKEERGRGNFPDRFSARQFPNYSSELNVNALLLGDSALYLCASSAGTGDQPQHFGDGTRLSIL.

This clone is a singleton in its sample. The chain joins TRBV29-1 to TRBJ2-3, with 9 bases lining up with TRBD1. J was trimmed by 0 bases and V by 6 bases; bases with no gene match: 4. The V gene's germline CDR1 is SQVTM and CDR2 ANQGSEA. This CDR3 is built from 14 residues. CDR3 protein: CSVAGQGSTDTQYF. The CDR3, as DNA: TGCAGCGTGGCGGGACAGGGTAGCACAGATACGCAGTATTTT.

This clone has only one observation. V is TRBV10-3 and J is TRBJ2-1; D may be TRBD2 (5 bases). CDR3 length: 16 residues. The ends were cut back, 8 bases at V and 1 base at J, with 18 bases in the middle. The germline V gene encodes CDR1 ENHRY and CDR2 SYGVKD. CDR3 loop: CAIGSSTGSSYNEQFF. CDR3 DNA sequence: TGTGCCATCGGATCCTCGACTGGGAGTTCCTACAATGAGCAGTTCTTC.

The chain carries TRBV6-5 and TRBJ1-2, with D tentatively TRBD1 (5 bases). The CDR3 loop spans 15 amino acids. The germline V gene has CDR1 MNHEY and CDR2 SVGAGI. V lost 0 bases, J lost 8 bases, and 16 bases lay in between. In DNA form, the CDR3 reads TGTGCCAGCAGTTACTCGGGGACCTACGGGGCGGGCTACACCTTC. Translated, it gives CASSYSGTYGAGYTF.

This chain connects TRBV7-6 to TRBJ2-7; no clear D gene. Germline CDR1 and CDR2: SGHVS and FNYEAQ. The CDR3 has 15 amino acids. The ends were cut back, 1 base at V and 2 bases at J, with 12 bases in the middle. The CDR3: CASSLEVGLAYEQYF. CDR3 bases: TGTGCCAGCAGCTTAGAGGTGGGCTTAGCCTACGAGCAGTACTTC.

This clone occurred once. The V and J genes are TRBV5-1 and TRBJ2-6, with no clear D. The CDR3 sequence is 15 residues long. Germline V gives CDR1 SGHRS, CDR2 YFSETQ. V was cut by 0 bases and J by 0 bases, with 4 bases left in between. In DNA, the CDR3 is TGCGCCAGCAGCTTGGTAAGCTCTGGGGCCAACGTCCTGACTTTC. Its protein product is CASSLVSSGANVLTF.

The chain uses TRBV23-1 and TRBJ1-6, with a weak D call TRBD1 (6 bases). TRBV23-1 is an ORF; its function is uncertain. Trimming cost V 8 bases and J 8 bases, with 19 bases left between them. The CDR3 is 15 amino acids. CDR3 bases: TGCGCCAGCGGTGGACAGCCACCGCCGTATTCACCCCTCCACTTT. This encodes CASGGQPPPYSPLHF.

There are a few counts of this clone. V is TRBV28 and J is TRBJ1-2; no reliable D call. The CDR3 has 16 amino acids. Trimming removed 5 bases at V and 5 bases at J, with 21 bases between. The V gene's germline CDR1 is MDHEN and CDR2 SYDVKM. CDR3 sequence reads: CASSPGPTPELYGYTF. The DNA for the CDR3 is TGTGCCAGCAGTCCGGGCCCGACTCCGGAACTTTATGGCTACACCTTC.

This clone was observed a single time. The chain employs TRBV11-2 and TRBJ2-7; 8 nucleotides match TRBD1. This CDR3 contains 17 residues. The V gene's germline CDR1 is SGHAT and CDR2 FQNNGV. Trimming cost V 5 bases and J 0 bases; bases outside gene matches: 12. The CDR3 loop is CASSHPTGGISSYEQYF. The CDR3 nucleotides are TGTGCCAGCAGCCATCCAACAGGGGGGATTAGCTCCTACGAGCAGTACTTC.